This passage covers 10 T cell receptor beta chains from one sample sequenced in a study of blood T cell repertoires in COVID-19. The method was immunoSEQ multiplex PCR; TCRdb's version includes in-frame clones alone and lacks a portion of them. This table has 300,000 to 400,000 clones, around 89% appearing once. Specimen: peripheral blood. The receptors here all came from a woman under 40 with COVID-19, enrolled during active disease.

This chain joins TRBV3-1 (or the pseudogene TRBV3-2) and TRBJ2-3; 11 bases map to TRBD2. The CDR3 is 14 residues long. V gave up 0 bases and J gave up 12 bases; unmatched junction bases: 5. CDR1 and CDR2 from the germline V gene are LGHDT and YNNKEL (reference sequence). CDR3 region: CASSQDLAGGPQYF. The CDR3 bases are TGTGCCAGCAGCCAAGATTTAGCGGGGGGGCCCCAGTATTTT.

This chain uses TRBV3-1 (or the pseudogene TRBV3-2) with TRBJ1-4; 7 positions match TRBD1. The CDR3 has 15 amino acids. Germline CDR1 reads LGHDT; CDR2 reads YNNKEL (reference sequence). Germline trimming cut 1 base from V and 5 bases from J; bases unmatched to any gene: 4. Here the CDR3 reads CASSQVTRGNEKLFF. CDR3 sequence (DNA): TGTGCCAGCAGCCAAGTCACCAGGGGGAATGAAAAACTGTTTTTT.

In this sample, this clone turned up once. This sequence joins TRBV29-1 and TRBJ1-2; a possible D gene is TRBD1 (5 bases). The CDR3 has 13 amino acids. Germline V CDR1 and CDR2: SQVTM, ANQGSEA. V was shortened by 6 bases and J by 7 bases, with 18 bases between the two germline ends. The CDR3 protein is CSVDPGGESGYTF. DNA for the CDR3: TGCAGCGTCGACCCGGGGGGGGAGAGTGGCTACACCTTC. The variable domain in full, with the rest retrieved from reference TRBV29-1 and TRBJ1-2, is SAVISQKPSRDICQRGTSLTIQCQVDSQVTMMFWYRQQPGQSLTLIATANQGSEATYESGFVIDKFPISRPNLTFSTLTVSNMSPEDSSIYLCSVDPGGESGYTFGSGTRLTVV.

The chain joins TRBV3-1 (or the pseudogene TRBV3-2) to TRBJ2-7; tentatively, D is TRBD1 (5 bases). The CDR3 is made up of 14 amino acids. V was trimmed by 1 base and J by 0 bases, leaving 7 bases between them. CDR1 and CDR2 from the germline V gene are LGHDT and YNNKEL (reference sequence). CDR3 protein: CASSQGQISYEQYF. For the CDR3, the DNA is TGTGCCAGCAGCCAAGGACAGATCTCCTACGAGCAGTACTTC.

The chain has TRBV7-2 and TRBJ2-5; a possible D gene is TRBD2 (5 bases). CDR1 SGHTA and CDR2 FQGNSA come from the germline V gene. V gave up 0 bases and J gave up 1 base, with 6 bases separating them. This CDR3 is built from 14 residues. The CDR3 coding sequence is TGTGCCAGCAGCTTAGCCCGGGGCCAAGAGACCCAGTACTTC. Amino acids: CASSLARGQETQYF.

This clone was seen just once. CDR3: CASSTDRVWDTEAFF. The DNA of the CDR3 is TGTGCCAGTAGTACGGACAGGGTTTGGGACACTGAAGCTTTCTTT. This chain joins TRBV19 and TRBJ1-1, with TRBD1 identical over 8 bases. The CDR3 is 15 amino acids. CDR1 and CDR2 (germline): LNHDA, SQIVND (reference sequence). V shed 4 bases and J 3 bases; nucleotides not matched to a gene: 7.

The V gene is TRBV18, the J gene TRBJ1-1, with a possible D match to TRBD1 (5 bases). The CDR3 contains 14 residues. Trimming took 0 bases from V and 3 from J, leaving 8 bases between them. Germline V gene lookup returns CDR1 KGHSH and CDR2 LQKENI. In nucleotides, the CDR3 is TGTGCCAGCTCACCACCAGGGGTTGACACTGAAGCTTTCTTT. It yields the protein CASSPPGVDTEAFF.

CDR3 nucleotides: TGCGCCAGCAGCCACCCGGACAGGTTCTACACCTTC. Encoded protein: CASSHPDRFYTF. V gene TRBV4-1 combines with J gene TRBJ1-2; 7 bases are shared with TRBD1. This CDR3 comprises 12 residues. Germline-derived CDR1 and CDR2 are MGHRA and YSYEKL. V lost 3 bases to trimming and J lost 10 bases; unmatched junction nucleotides: 5.

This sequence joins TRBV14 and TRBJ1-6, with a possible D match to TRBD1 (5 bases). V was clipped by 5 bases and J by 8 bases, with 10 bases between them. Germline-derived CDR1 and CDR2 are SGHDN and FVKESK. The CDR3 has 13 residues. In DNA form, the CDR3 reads TGTGCCAGCAGCTCCCAGGGTTATTCACCCCTCCACTTT. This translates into CASSSQGYSPLHF. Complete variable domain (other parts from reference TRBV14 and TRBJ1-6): EAGVTQFPSHSVIEKGQTVTLRCDPISGHDNLYWYRRVMGKEIKFLLHFVKESKQDESGMPNNRFLAERTGGTYSTLKVQPAELEDSGVYFCASSSQGYSPLHFGNGTRLTVT.

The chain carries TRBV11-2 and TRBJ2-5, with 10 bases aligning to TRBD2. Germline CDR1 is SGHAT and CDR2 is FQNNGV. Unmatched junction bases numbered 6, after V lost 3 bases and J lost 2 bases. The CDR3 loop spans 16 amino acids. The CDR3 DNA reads TGTGCCAGCAGCTTCCCGGGACTAGCGCATCAAGAGACCCAGTACTTC. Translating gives CASSFPGLAHQETQYF.